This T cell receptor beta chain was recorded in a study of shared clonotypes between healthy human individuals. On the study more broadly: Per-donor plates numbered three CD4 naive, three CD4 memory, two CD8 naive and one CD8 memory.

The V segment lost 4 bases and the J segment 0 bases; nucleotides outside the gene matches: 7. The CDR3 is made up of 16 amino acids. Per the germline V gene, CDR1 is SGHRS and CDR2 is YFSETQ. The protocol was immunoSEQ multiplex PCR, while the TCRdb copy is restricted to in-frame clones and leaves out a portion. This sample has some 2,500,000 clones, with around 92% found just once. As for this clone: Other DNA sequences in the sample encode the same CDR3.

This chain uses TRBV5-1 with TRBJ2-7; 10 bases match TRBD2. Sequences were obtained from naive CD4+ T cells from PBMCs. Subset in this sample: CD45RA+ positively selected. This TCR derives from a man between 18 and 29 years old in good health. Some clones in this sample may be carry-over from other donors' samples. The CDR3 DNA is TGCGCCAGCAGCCTTGGACTAGCGGACGACTCCTACGAGCAGTACTTC. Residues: CASSLGLADDSYEQYF.